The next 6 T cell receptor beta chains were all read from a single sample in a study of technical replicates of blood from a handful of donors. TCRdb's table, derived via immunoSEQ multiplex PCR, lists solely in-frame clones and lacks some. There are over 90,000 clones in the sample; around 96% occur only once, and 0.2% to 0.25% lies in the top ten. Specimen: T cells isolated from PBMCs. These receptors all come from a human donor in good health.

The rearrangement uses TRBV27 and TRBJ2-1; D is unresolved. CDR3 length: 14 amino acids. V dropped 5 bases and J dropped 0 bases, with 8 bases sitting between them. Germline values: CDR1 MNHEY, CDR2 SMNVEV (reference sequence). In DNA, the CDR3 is TGTGCCAGCAGTAAACTAAGCTCCTACAATGAGCAGTTCTTC. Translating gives CASSKLSSYNEQFF.

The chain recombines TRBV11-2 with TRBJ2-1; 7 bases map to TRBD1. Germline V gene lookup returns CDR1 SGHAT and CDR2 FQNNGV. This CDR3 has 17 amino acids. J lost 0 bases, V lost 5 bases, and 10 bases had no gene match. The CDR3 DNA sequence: TGTGCCAGCAGCGTCATTAGGGGGCCAAGCTCCTACAATGAGCAGTTCTTC. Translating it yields CASSVIRGPSSYNEQFF.

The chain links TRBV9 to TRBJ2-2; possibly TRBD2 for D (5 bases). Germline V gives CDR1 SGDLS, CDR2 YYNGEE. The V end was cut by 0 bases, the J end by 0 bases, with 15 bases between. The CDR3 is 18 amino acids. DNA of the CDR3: TGTGCCAGCAGCGTAGCCTGGGGAGATCTCGCGAACACCGGGGAGCTGTTTTTT. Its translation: CASSVAWGDLANTGELFF.

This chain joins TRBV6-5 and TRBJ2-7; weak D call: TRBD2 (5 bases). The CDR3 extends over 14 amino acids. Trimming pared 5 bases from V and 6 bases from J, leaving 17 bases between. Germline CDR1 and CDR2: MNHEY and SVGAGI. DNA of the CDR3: TGTGCCAGCAGTCCGGAGGTCCCCCCAGCCGAGCAGTACTTC. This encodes CASSPEVPPAEQYF.

CDR3 DNA: TGCGCCAGCAGCCCCGCAGTTAACCCGCCGGAAGCTTTCTTT. This sequence encodes CASSPAVNPPEAFF. The chain employs TRBV4-1 and TRBJ1-1; D is undetermined. CDR3 length: 14 amino acids. The ends were cut back, 4 bases at V and 8 bases at J, with 17 bases in the middle. Germline V lookup: CDR1 MGHRA, CDR2 YSYEKL.

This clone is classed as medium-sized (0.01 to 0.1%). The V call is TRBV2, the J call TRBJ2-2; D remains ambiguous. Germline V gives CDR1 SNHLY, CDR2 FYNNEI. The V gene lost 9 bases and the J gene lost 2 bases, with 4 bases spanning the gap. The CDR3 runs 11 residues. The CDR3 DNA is TGTGCCAGTCAAAACACCGGGGAGCTGTTTTTT. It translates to CASQNTGELFF.